This T cell receptor (beta chain) was documented in a study of T-cell reconstitution after alpha-beta-depleted transplantation in children. General study findings and limits: It was reported that alpha-beta T cells came from several hundred expanded graft clones (about two months after transplant). T cells produced anew were the main source of T-cell counts and diversity one year after transplant.

V lost 1 base to trimming and J lost 2 bases; unmatched junction nucleotides: 12. Germline CDR1 reads SQVTM; CDR2 reads ANQGSEA. The CDR3 is made up of 17 amino acids. A remark on this clonotype: What it binds is unknown.

Preparation of the TCRbeta library was carried out with unique molecular identifiers. Each CDR3 protein is one row after TCRdb ran MiXCR on the PCR reads. The sample contains fewer than 550,000 distinct CDR3 sequences, 10% to 12% of which appear only once. The rearrangement joins TRBV29-1 to TRBJ2-3, with TRBD1 matching 7 bases. The receptor's source is a female patient younger than 10 who had a stem cell transplant for aplastic anemia, so the T cells may come from the graft donor. Sequenced here: PBMCs, mostly from graft donor cells, sampled 180 days after TCRalphabeta/CD19-depleted stem cell transplant. CDR3 bases: TGCAGCGTTGAAGGGCGACAGGGAAAAGACAACACAGATACGCAGTATTTT. Its protein product is CSVEGRQGKDNTDTQYF.